This is a list of T cell receptor beta chains from one sample in a study of OX40 agonist ivuxolimab in advanced cancers. The data were produced by immunoSEQ multiplex PCR, yet TCRdb's version contains in-frame clones alone and is incomplete. The sample has about 45,000 clones; around 84% are singletons. The input for sequencing was CD4+ or CD8+ T cells sorted from blood, taken in a trial of the OX40 agonist ivuxolimab. These receptor sequences come from an adult with an advanced solid tumor such as melanoma, head and neck, liver or kidney cancer. Both conserved end residues are part of each CDR3. Each record gives: D gene, J gene, CDR3 length, clone size, V gene, CDR3 protein, CDR3 DNA. A D gene is named only where the DNA matches it firmly. A clone size is listed for some rows: how often the clone was seen (once, few, many), or a class if it is expanded.

.,TRBJ2-5,14,.,TRBV7-9,CASSLESYQETQYF,TGTGCCAGCAGCTTAGAGTCGTACCAAGAGACCCAGTACTTC
.,TRBJ2-5,14,.,TRBV14,CASSQVRFQETQYF,TGTGCCAGCAGCCAAGTCCGATTTCAAGAGACCCAGTACTTC
TRBD2,TRBJ2-7,14,.,TRBV7-9,CASTAGTSGYEQYF,TGTGCCAGCACCGCCGGGACTAGCGGATACGAGCAGTACTTC
TRBD1,TRBJ1-2,15,.,TRBV6-5,CASSLGQGPNYGYTF,TGTGCCAGCAGCCTTGGACAGGGGCCTAACTATGGCTACACCTTC
TRBD1,TRBJ2-7,17,.,TRBV2,CASSTLDRGAQVDEQYF,TGTGCCAGCAGTACCCTGGACAGGGGGGCTCAAGTGGACGAGCAGTACTTC
.,TRBJ2-2,14,.,TRBV10-2,CASTGLPLVGELFF,TGCGCCAGCACGGGACTCCCGTTGGTCGGGGAGCTGTTTTTT
.,TRBJ1-1,15,few,TRBV4-3,CASSQDRWTYTEAFF,TGCGCCAGCAGCCAAGATAGGTGGACGTACACTGAAGCTTTCTTT
TRBD2,TRBJ2-7,14,.,TRBV19,CASSPGLALYEQYF,TGTGCCAGTAGTCCGGGACTAGCCCTCTACGAGCAGTACTTC
.,TRBJ1-2,15,.,TRBV28,CASSLPQGLPYGYTF,TGTGCCAGCAGTCTCCCCCAGGGCCTCCCTTATGGCTACACCTTC
.,TRBJ2-5,13,.,TRBV13,CASTTGSQETQYF,TGTGCCAGCACTACCGGGTCCCAAGAGACCCAGTACTTC
TRBD2,TRBJ2-7,16,.,TRBV6-5,CASSYRVAGGSGEQYF,TGTGCCAGCAGTTATCGGGTAGCGGGGGGCTCTGGAGAGCAGTACTTC
.,TRBJ2-1,15,once,TRBV9,CASSVGSGTYGEQFF,TGTGCCAGCAGCGTAGGAAGCGGAACCTACGGTGAGCAGTTCTTC
TRBD2,TRBJ2-3,19,.,TRBV15,CATSPRGPSVGGGTDTQYF,TGTGCCACCAGCCCTCGTGGTCCCTCTGTGGGCGGGGGGACAGATACGCAGTATTTT
.,TRBJ2-3,12,.,TRBV6-1,CASSGSGYTQYF,TGTGCCAGCAGTGGCTCCGGGTATACGCAGTATTTT
TRBD2,TRBJ2-7,15,.,TRBV19,CASSTLAGATYEQYF,TGTGCCAGTAGTACACTAGCGGGGGCAACCTACGAGCAGTACTTC
.,TRBJ1-2,14,.,TRBV5-4,CASSFYTIGNGYTF,TGTGCCAGCAGCTTCTACACGATTGGAAATGGCTACACCTTC
.,TRBJ1-1,10,.,TRBV27,CASRGSEAFF,TGTGCCAGCAGAGGCAGTGAAGCTTTCTTT
TRBD2,TRBJ2-7,14,.,TRBV27,CASSLREEHYEQYF,TGTGCCAGCAGTTTACGGGAGGAACACTACGAGCAGTACTTC
TRBD1,TRBJ2-7,16,.,TRBV9,CASSVDVGQGFYEQYF,TGTGCCAGCAGCGTAGACGTGGGACAGGGGTTCTACGAGCAGTACTTC
TRBD2,TRBJ2-7,13,.,TRBV5-4,CASSAGVSYEQYF,TGTGCCAGCAGCGCGGGAGTCTCCTACGAGCAGTACTTC
TRBD2,TRBJ2-2,19,.,TRBV7-3,CASSSLGSRGGLSGGELFF,TGTGCCAGCAGCTCCCTCGGTTCGCGGGGGGGCCTATCTGGCGGGGAGCTGTTTTTT
TRBD2,TRBJ2-3,17,once,TRBV11-3,CASSLVGLAGGTDTQYF,TGTGCCAGCAGCTTAGTGGGACTAGCGGGAGGAACAGATACGCAGTATTTT
TRBD1,TRBJ1-2,13,.,TRBV13,CASSLRDRDGYTF,TGTGCCAGCAGCTTACGAGACAGGGATGGCTACACCTTC
TRBD1,TRBJ1-5,14,.,TRBV2,CASSRTGGNQPQHF,TGTGCCAGCAGTCGGACAGGGGGGAATCAGCCCCAGCATTTT
TRBD1,TRBJ2-5,15,.,TRBV11-2,CASSSNDRDQETQYF,TGTGCCAGCAGCTCCAATGACAGGGACCAAGAGACCCAGTACTTC
.,TRBJ2-5,13,.,TRBV28,CASRPRGQETQYF,TGTGCCAGCAGGCCCCGGGGGCAAGAGACCCAGTACTTC
.,TRBJ2-7,14,.,TRBV7-9,CASSLETGRYEQYF,TGTGCCAGCAGCTTAGAGACGGGGAGGTACGAGCAGTACTTC
TRBD2,TRBJ2-3,16,few,TRBV11-1,CASSPTSGGDTDTQYF,TGTGCCAGCAGTCCCACTAGCGGGGGAGACACAGATACGCAGTATTTT
TRBD1,TRBJ1-1,14,few,TRBV19,CASSPGQGETEAFF,TGTGCCAGTAGTCCCGGACAGGGAGAGACTGAAGCTTTCTTT
TRBD1,TRBJ2-7,13,.,TRBV5-4,CASSWDRNYEQYF,TGTGCCAGCAGCTGGGACAGGAATTACGAGCAGTACTTC
TRBD1,TRBJ1-2,16,once,TRBV27,CASSPSIGGDSYGYTF,TGTGCCAGCAGTCCGTCCATTGGCGGGGACAGCTATGGCTACACCTTC
TRBD2,TRBJ2-7,15,.,TRBV14,CASSQDSKRDYEQYF,TGTGCCAGCAGCCAAGATAGTAAGCGGGACTACGAGCAGTACTTC
TRBD1,TRBJ2-2,13,.,TRBV11-3,CASTGANTGELFF,TGTGCCAGTACAGGGGCCAACACCGGGGAGCTGTTTTTT
.,TRBJ2-4,15,few,TRBV9,CASSVVGGDKNIQYF,TGTGCCAGCAGCGTAGTTGGGGGCGACAAAAACATTCAGTACTTC
.,TRBJ2-7,14,once,TRBV7-2,CASSLERGWDEQYF,TGTGCCAGCAGCTTAGAAAGGGGCTGGGACGAGCAGTACTTC
.,TRBJ2-5,10,.,TRBV2,CASRYGPQYF,TGTGCCAGCAGATACGGGCCCCAGTACTTC
.,TRBJ2-3,10,.,TRBV28,CASSSRTQYF,TGTGCCAGCAGTTCTCGTACGCAGTATTTT
.,TRBJ2-7,12,.,TRBV5-6,CASSDLSYEQYF,TGTGCCAGCAGCGACCTCTCCTACGAGCAGTACTTC
TRBD1,TRBJ2-1,14,.,TRBV5-6,CASSRVGGEDEQFF,TGTGCCAGCAGCCGAGTAGGGGGCGAGGATGAGCAGTTCTTC
.,TRBJ2-6,17,.,TRBV28,CASSLIGSYSGANVLTF,TGTGCCAGCAGTTTGATCGGGTCCTACTCTGGGGCCAACGTCCTGACTTTC
.,TRBJ1-1,15,.,TRBV5-6,CASSLWGRVYTEAFF,TGTGCCAGCAGCTTATGGGGCAGGGTATACACTGAAGCTTTCTTT
.,TRBJ2-7,12,.,TRBV27,CAIRTANYEQYF,TGTGCCATCAGGACAGCAAACTACGAGCAGTACTTC
TRBD2,TRBJ2-7,16,once,TRBV5-1,CASSLAGTSGREEQYF,TGCGCCAGCAGCTTGGCCGGGACTAGCGGGAGGGAAGAGCAGTACTTC
.,TRBJ1-1,14,.,TRBV2,CASSGSRANTEAFF,TGTGCCAGCAGTGGAAGCAGGGCGAACACTGAAGCTTTCTTT
.,TRBJ2-7,13,once,TRBV5-1,CASSLVGGYEQYF,TGCGCCAGCAGCTTGGTCGGAGGTTACGAGCAGTACTTC
TRBD2,TRBJ2-7,14,once,TRBV19,CASSIGEGPYEQYF,TGTGCCAGTAGTATCGGGGAGGGCCCCTACGAGCAGTACTTC
.,TRBJ2-7,13,.,TRBV28,CASSLAQSYEQYF,TGTGCCAGCAGTTTGGCACAGTCCTACGAGCAGTACTTC
TRBD1,TRBJ1-1,12,.,TRBV6-5,CASSFGTGGAFF,TGTGCCAGCAGTTTCGGGACAGGGGGAGCTTTCTTT
.,TRBJ2-2,14,once,TRBV7-3,CASSRGGNTGELFF,TGTGCCAGCAGCCGTGGTGGGAACACCGGGGAGCTGTTTTTT
TRBD2,TRBJ2-1,16,.,TRBV7-9,CASSPTGGRSYNEQFF,TGTGCCAGCAGCCCAACTGGCGGGAGGTCCTACAATGAGCAGTTCTTC
.,TRBJ1-1,17,.,TRBV28,CASSLSPLQALNTEAFF,TGTGCCAGCAGTTTAAGCCCTTTACAGGCCTTGAACACTGAAGCTTTCTTT
.,TRBJ1-1,13,.,TRBV5-6,CASTSGQNTEAFF,TGTGCCAGCACCTCGGGGCAGAACACTGAAGCTTTCTTT